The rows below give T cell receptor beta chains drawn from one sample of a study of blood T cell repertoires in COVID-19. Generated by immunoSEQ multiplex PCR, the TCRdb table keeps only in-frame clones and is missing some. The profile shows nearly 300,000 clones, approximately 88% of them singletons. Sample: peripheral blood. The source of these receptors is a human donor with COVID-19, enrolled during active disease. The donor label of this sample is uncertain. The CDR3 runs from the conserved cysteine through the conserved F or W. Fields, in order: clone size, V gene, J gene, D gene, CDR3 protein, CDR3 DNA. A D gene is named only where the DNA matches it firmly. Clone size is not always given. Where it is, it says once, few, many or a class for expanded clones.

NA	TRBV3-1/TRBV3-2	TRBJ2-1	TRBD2	CASSSSRMTTSGQPSPYNEQFF	TGTGCCAGCAGCTCCTCAAGAATGACGACTAGCGGGCAACCTTCCCCCTACAATGAGCAGTTCTTC
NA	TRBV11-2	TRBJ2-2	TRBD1	CASSFTGANTGELFF	TGTGCCAGCAGCTTTACAGGGGCGAACACCGGGGAGCTGTTTTTT
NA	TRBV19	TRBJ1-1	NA	CASSTVRQASEAFF	TGTGCCAGTAGTACGGTGCGGCAAGCCTCTGAAGCTTTCTTT
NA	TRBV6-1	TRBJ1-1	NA	CASSEARATEAFF	TGTGCCAGCAGTGAAGCCAGGGCTACTGAAGCTTTCTTT
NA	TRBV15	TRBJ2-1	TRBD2	CATSSSGRAIGEQFF	TGTGCCACCAGCAGTAGCGGGAGGGCCATCGGTGAGCAGTTCTTC
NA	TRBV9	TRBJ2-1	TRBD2	CASSENSGIGVNEQFF	TGTGCCAGCAGCGAGAATAGCGGGATTGGGGTGAATGAGCAGTTCTTC
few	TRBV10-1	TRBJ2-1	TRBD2	CASTGSGRRYHRSYNEQFF	TGCGCCAGCACGGGTAGCGGGAGGCGCTACCATCGATCCTACAATGAGCAGTTCTTC
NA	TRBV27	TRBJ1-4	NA	CASSLSGGKTNEKLFF	TGTGCCAGCAGTTTAAGTGGAGGGAAAACTAATGAAAAACTGTTTTTT
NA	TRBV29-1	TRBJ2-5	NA	CSSRDTVQETQYF	TGCAGCTCCCGGGACACAGTCCAAGAGACCCAGTACTTC
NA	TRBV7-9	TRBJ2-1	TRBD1	CASSPPGQGRNEQFF	TGTGCCAGCAGCCCGCCAGGACAGGGTAGAAATGAGCAGTTCTTC
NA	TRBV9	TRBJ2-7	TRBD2	CASSRGGREFEQYF	TGTGCCAGCAGCCGCGGGGGGCGCGAGTTCGAGCAGTACTTC
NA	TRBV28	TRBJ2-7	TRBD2	CASSSPGLLYEQYF	TGTGCCAGCAGTTCCCCGGGACTACTCTACGAGCAGTACTTC
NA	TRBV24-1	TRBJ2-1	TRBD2	CATSLGGYNEQFF	TGTGCCACCAGTCTGGGAGGGTACAATGAGCAGTTCTTC
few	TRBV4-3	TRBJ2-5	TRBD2	CASSPLDSGNQETQYF	TGCGCCAGCAGCCCCCTCGATAGCGGGAACCAAGAGACCCAGTACTTC
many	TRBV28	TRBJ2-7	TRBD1	CASSLVVQGNYEQYF	TGTGCCAGCAGTTTGGTGGTACAGGGGAACTACGAGCAGTACTTC
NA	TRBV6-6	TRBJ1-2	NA	CASSYQSRDYGYTF	TGTGCCAGCAGTTACCAAAGCCGGGACTATGGCTACACCTTC
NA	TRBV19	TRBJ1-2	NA	CATQTDRNYGYTF	TGTGCCACCCAGACAGACAGGAACTATGGCTACACCTTC
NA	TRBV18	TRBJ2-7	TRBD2	CASSPPGLATEQYF	TGTGCCAGCTCACCGCCGGGACTAGCTACCGAGCAGTACTTC
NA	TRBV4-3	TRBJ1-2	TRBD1	CASSPGQGDYGYTF	TGCGCCAGCAGCCCTGGACAGGGGGACTATGGCTACACCTTC
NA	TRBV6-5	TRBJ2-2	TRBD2	CASSYRASGTGELFF	TGTGCCAGCAGTTACCGCGCTAGCGGGACCGGGGAGCTGTTTTTT